Only a few counts were recorded for the clone carrying this T cell receptor (beta chain). Its target is not known. TCR alpha and TCR beta cDNA libraries carrying sample barcodes and UMIs came from 5'RACE with constant-segment primers. In TCRdb, the 5' RACE reads were re-called with MiXCR into one record per CDR3 protein. Of roughly 250,000 distinct CDR3 sequences in the sample, over 15% were seen once. Between the trimmed V and J ends, which lost 1 base and 10 bases, there was a span of 12 bases. The CDR3 totals 14 residues. Germline V gives CDR1 SGHRS, CDR2 YFSETQ. The data were obtained in a study of T-cell memory formation after mild COVID-19. Study information: Clustering of TCRs was largely donor specific. Study-wide results and caveats: Memory sampled before infection contained some responding clones, suggesting cross-reactive memory joined.

The receptor comes from a young man who had mild COVID-19 (a few samples of this study predate the infection). Cell type and time point are not known. The chain joins TRBV5-1 to TRBJ1-6; the D gene is possibly TRBD1 (5 bases). Input material: PBMCs or a T cell subset sorted from them (not recorded which). The DNA of the CDR3 is TGCGCCAGCAGCTTGCCAGGGCTAGGGTCACCCCTCCACTTT. Its protein is CASSLPGLGSPLHF.